This T cell receptor beta chain was identified in a study of shared clonotypes between healthy human individuals. This clone was recorded once. The naive CD8 population came from CD45RO-negative cells selected for CCR7, without terminally differentiated effector memory CD45RA+ cells. The V gene lost 5 bases and the J gene lost 6 bases, with 16 bases spanning the gap. This CDR3 spans 15 amino acids. The germline V gene has CDR1 LNHNV and CDR2 YYDKDF (reference sequence). At deep level, the assay was performed. Generated by immunoSEQ multiplex PCR, the TCRdb table keeps only in-frame clones and is missing some. The data hold about 2,100,000 clones, with about 93% observed a single time.

The sequenced sample consisted of naive CD8+ T cells from PBMCs. The chain couples TRBV15 to TRBJ2-2; tentatively, D is TRBD2 (6 bases). The origin of this receptor is a man younger than 30 in good health. Some clones in this sample may be carry-over from other donors' samples. The CDR3 is CATSSRGVSSGELFF. The DNA for the CDR3 is TGTGCCACCAGCTCGCGCGGGGTTAGTTCCGGGGAGCTGTTTTTT.